Each of the 11 T cell receptor beta chains below was sequenced from the same sample in a study of blood T cell repertoires in COVID-19 (dated by TCRdb to 2019 to 2021). The library was built by means of the immunoSEQ multiplex PCR assay. In TCRdb, the immuneACCESS table is reduced to in-frame sequences with V and J assigned. These tables do not hold every clone; where another copy was compared, an unresolved V gene accounts for under half, and the others remain unexplained. The sample table holds approximately 150,000 clones, of which around nine tenths were seen once. Over 4.5% of the sample is taken by the ten largest. What was sequenced was peripheral blood. The receptors here all came from a human donor in a cohort sampled during active COVID-19.

The rearrangement links TRBV15 to TRBJ1-1; D is perhaps TRBD1 (5 bases). Germline CDR1 is LNHNV and CDR2 is YYDKDF (reference sequence). V was shortened by 5 bases and J by 5 bases, with 15 bases between the two germline ends. The CDR3 is 14 amino acids. The CDR3 nucleotides are TGTGCCACCAGCGCGATGGGGGGTGGGACTGAAGCTTTCTTT. Translation: CATSAMGGGTEAFF.

This clone has only one observation. CDR3 in DNA: TGTGCCAGCAGCGTCCTCCCTGAGCGCGATTGGACTGAAGCTTTCTTT. Its translation is CASSVLPERDWTEAFF. This chain joins TRBV9 and TRBJ1-1; no clear D. V gave up 2 bases and J gave up 5 bases, with 19 bases separating them. This CDR3 contains 16 residues. Germline-derived CDR1 and CDR2 are SGDLS and YYNGEE.

The chain uses TRBV3-1 (or the pseudogene TRBV3-2) and TRBJ1-3; D call uncertain. The V gene's germline CDR1 is LGHDT and CDR2 YNNKEL (reference sequence). V dropped 0 bases and J dropped 4 bases, with 10 bases sitting between them. CDR3 length: 15 amino acids. The CDR3 nucleotides are TGTGCCAGCAGCCAAGATGCGTTGCCGGGAAACACCATATATTTT. It yields the protein CASSQDALPGNTIYF.

The CDR3 DNA reads TGTGCCAGCAGCCCCGACAGCTATGGCTACACCTTC. The encoded protein is CASSPDSYGYTF. The chain employs TRBV5-5 and TRBJ1-2; possibly TRBD1 for D (5 bases). The V end was cut by 4 bases, the J end by 4 bases, with 8 bases between. CDR3 size: 12 residues. Germline CDR1 and CDR2: SGHKS and YYEKEE (reference sequence).

The chain links TRBV6-5 to TRBJ2-1, with D possibly TRBD2 on 6 matching bases. The CDR3 runs 15 residues. V lost 4 bases and J 1 base, leaving 11 bases between the germline ends. Looked up from germline, CDR1 is MNHEY and CDR2 is SVGAGI. CDR3 sequence: CASSSSGESYNEQFF. DNA for the CDR3: TGTGCCAGCAGTTCCTCGGGAGAGTCCTACAATGAGCAGTTCTTC.

V usage is TRBV2 and J usage is TRBJ1-2; 7 bases line up with TRBD1. In germline, CDR1 is SNHLY, CDR2 FYNNEI. This CDR3 has 14 residues. V lost 1 base, J lost 4 bases, and 3 bases stayed unmatched. This chain's CDR3 is CASSEDNRGYGYTF. The CDR3 nucleotides read TGTGCCAGCAGTGAAGACAACAGGGGCTATGGCTACACCTTC.

This chain joins TRBV28 and TRBJ2-7; D remains ambiguous. The CDR3 length is 14 residues. Trimming removed 6 bases from V and 9 bases from J, with 21 bases in between. The germline V gene encodes CDR1 MDHEN and CDR2 SYDVKM. The CDR3 nucleotides read TGTGCCAGCAGACCCCCGGGTCCGATGATTGGGCAGTACTTC. This sequence encodes CASRPPGPMIGQYF.

V is TRBV9 and J is TRBJ2-7, with D possibly TRBD2 on 6 matching bases. The V gene lost 4 bases and the J gene lost 3 bases, with 14 bases spanning the gap. Germline V gives CDR1 SGDLS, CDR2 YYNGEE. The CDR3 sequence is 14 residues long. The CDR3 is CASSPPGVDYEQYF. CDR3 bases: TGTGCCAGCAGCCCCCCGGGGGTGGACTACGAGCAGTACTTC.

The table lists this clone with a count of one. CDR3 DNA: TGTGCCAGCAGCTTAGCGTCCAGGGCCTATGGCTACACCTTC. Encoded protein: CASSLASRAYGYTF. The chain uses TRBV7-2 and TRBJ1-2; D may be TRBD1 (5 bases). The CDR3 has 14 amino acids. Between the trimmed V and J ends, which lost 0 bases and 4 bases, there was a span of 9 bases. From germline, CDR1 is SGHTA and CDR2 FQGNSA.

The genes are TRBV6-5 and TRBJ2-7; 7 bases map to TRBD1. The CDR3 totals 13 residues. The junction had 6 bases not matched to a gene; V was cut back by 8 bases and J by 2 bases. Germline CDR1 reads MNHEY; CDR2 reads SVGAGI. For the CDR3, the DNA is TGTGCCAGCGTGAGACAGGGCCCCTACGAGCAGTACTTC. It encodes CASVRQGPYEQYF.

The chain couples TRBV19 to TRBJ2-3, with D perhaps matching TRBD2 (6 bases). With 1 base removed from V and 3 bases from J, the gap between germline ends came to 14 bases. Per the germline V gene, CDR1 is LNHDA and CDR2 is SQIVND (reference sequence). The CDR3 consists of 16 residues. The CDR3 nucleotides are TGTGCCAGTAGTATAGGGAATAGCGGAGGTACAGATACGCAGTATTTT. It codes for CASSIGNSGGTDTQYF. Full variable domain (outside the CDR3, taken from reference TRBV19 and TRBJ2-3): DGGITQSPKYLFRKEGQNVTLSCEQNLNHDAMYWYRQDPGQGLRLIYYSQIVNDFQKGDIAEGYSVSREKKESFPLTVTSAQKNPTAFYLCASSIGNSGGTDTQYFGPGTRLTVL.